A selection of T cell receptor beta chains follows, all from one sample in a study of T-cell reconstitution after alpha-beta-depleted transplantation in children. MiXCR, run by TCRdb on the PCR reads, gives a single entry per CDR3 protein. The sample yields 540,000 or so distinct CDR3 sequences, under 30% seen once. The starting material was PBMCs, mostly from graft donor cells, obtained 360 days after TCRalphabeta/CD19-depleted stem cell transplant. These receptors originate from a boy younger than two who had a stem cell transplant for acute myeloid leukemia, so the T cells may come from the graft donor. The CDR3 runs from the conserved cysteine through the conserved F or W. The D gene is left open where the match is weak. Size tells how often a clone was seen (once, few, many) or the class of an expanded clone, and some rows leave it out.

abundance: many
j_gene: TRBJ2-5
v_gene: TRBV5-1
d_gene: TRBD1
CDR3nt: TGCGCCAGCAGCTTCCCAGGGGGCTTCGAGGAGACCCAGTACTTC
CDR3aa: CASSFPGGFEETQYF

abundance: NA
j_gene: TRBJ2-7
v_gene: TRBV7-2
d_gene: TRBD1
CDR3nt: TGTGCCAGCAGCTACCCTCCGGACAGGGTAGGATACGAGCAGTACTTC
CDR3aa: CASSYPPDRVGYEQYF

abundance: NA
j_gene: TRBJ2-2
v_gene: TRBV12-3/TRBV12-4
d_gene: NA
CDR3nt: TGTGCCAGCAGTCTGAAGGACACCGGGGAGCTGTTTTTT
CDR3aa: CASSLKDTGELFF

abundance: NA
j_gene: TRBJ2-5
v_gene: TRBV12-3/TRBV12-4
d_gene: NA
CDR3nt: TGTGCCAGCAGGACCGGGACAAGGGAGACCCAGTACTTC
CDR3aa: CASRTGTRETQYF

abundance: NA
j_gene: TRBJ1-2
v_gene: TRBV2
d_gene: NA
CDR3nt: TGTGCCAGCGGGATAGGCTACACCTTC
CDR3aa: CASGIGYTF

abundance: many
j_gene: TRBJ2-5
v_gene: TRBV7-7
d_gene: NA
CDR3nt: TGTGCCAGCAGCTTCACAGTACAAGAGACCCAGTACTTC
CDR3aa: CASSFTVQETQYF

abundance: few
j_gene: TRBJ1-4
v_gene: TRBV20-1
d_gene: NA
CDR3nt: TGCAGTGCTAAGGGTGAAAAACTGTTTTTT
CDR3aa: CSAKGEKLFF

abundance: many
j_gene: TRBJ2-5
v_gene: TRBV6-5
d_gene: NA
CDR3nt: TGTGCCAGCAGTTACCCTGGGCTAGAGGAGACCCAGTACTTC
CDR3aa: CASSYPGLEETQYF

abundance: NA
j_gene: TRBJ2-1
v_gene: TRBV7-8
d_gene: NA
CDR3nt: TGTGCCAGCAGCTTAGCGGGGCCAGGGGCGCGGAATGAGCAGTTCTTC
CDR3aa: CASSLAGPGARNEQFF

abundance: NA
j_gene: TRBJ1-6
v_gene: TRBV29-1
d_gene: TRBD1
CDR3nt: TGCAGCGCCTCAGGGGGCGCGGGTTCACCCCTCCACTTT
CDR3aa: CSASGGAGSPLHF

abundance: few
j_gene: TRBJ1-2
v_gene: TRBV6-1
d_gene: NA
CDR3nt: TGTGCCAGCTCGAGGGAACCCTACTATGGCTACACCTTC
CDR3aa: CASSREPYYGYTF

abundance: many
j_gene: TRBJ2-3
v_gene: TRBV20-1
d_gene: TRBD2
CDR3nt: TGCAGTGCTCCCGGACTAGCGGGAAACACAGATACGCAGTATTTT
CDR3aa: CSAPGLAGNTDTQYF

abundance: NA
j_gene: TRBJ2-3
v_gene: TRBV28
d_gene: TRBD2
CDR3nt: TGTGCCAGCAGTCAGTGGCGGGGGGTTAGCACAGATACGCAGTATTTT
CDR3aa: CASSQWRGVSTDTQYF

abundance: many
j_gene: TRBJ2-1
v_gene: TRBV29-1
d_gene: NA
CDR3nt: TGCAGCGTTGGGCCCAGCCTACTGGATGAGCAGTTCTTC
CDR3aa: CSVGPSLLDEQFF

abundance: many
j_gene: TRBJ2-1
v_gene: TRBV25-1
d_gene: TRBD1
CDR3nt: TGTGCCAGCAGTGACCGACCGGGACAGCGAGTTTACAATGAGCAGTTCTTC
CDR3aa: CASSDRPGQRVYNEQFF

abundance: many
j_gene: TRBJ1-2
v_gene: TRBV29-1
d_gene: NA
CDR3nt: TGCAGCGTTAAGCCTTTTGGTGACTATGGCTACACCTTC
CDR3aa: CSVKPFGDYGYTF

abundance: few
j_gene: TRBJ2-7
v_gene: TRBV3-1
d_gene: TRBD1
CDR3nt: TGTGCCAGCAGCCTTACAGGGGGCGGTGAGCAGTACTTC
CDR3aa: CASSLTGGGEQYF

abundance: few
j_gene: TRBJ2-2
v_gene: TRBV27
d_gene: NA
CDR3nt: TGTGCCACCAAGAAAACCGGGGAGCTGTTTTTT
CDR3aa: CATKKTGELFF

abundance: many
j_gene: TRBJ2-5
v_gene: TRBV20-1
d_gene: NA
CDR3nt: TGCAGTGCTAGCGGGCCCTACGGGGAGACCCAGTACTTC
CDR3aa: CSASGPYGETQYF

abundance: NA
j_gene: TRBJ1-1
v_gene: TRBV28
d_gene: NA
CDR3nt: TGTGCCAGCAGTTCCAGGGTAAGCACTGAAGCTTTCTTT
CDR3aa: CASSSRVSTEAFF

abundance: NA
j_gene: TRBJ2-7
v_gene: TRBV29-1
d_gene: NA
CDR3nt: TGCAGCGTTGATGGGGGGTCCCCCTACGAGCAGTACTTC
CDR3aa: CSVDGGSPYEQYF

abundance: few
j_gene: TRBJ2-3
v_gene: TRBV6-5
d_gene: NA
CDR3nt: TGTGCCAGCAGTTACGACGGAGAGCCCACAGATACGCAGTATTTT
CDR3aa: CASSYDGEPTDTQYF

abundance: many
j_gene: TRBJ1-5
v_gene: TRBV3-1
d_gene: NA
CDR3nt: TGTGCCAGCAGCGCCGCGATAAATAGCAATCAGCCCCAGCATTTT
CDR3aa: CASSAAINSNQPQHF

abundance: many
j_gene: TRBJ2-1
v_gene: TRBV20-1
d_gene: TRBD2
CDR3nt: TGCAGTGCCACGCGGGGGGCCCAGAGCTCCTACAATGAGCAGTTCTTC
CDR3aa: CSATRGAQSSYNEQFF

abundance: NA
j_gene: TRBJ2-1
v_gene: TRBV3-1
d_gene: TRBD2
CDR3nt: TGTGCCAGCAGCCAAGGGAGAACTAGCGGGGTCTACAATGAGCAGTTCTTC
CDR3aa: CASSQGRTSGVYNEQFF